This T cell receptor (beta chain) was identified in a study of OX40 agonist ivuxolimab in advanced cancers. Across the whole study: Patients assigned to dose escalation were diagnosed with hepatocellular carcinoma, melanoma, renal cell or head and neck cancer. Three patients, one with hepatocellular carcinoma and two with cutaneous melanoma, responded partially.

Germline CDR1 MGHDK, CDR2 SYGVNS. The CDR3 spans 13 residues. With 6 bases removed from V and 7 bases from J, the gap between germline ends came to 12 bases. This clone was found a few times. The assay was immunoSEQ multiplex PCR, and TCRdb's table has in-frame clones only and misses some. The sample consists of about 83,000 clones, around 84% of them appearing once. The source of this sequence is an adult with an advanced solid tumor such as melanoma, head and neck, liver or kidney cancer. Sequenced material: CD4+ or CD8+ T cells sorted from blood, taken in a trial of the OX40 agonist ivuxolimab. The V gene is TRBV25-1, the J gene TRBJ1-4; D not resolved. The CDR3 nucleotides are TGTGCCAGCAGCCGGGCTATGGGTGAAAAACTGTTTTTT. Protein sequence: CASSRAMGEKLFF. The full variable domain, completed using reference TRBV25-1 and TRBJ1-4, is EADIYQTPRYLVIGTGKKITLECSQTMGHDKMYWYQQDPGMELHLIHYSYGVNSTEKGDLSSESTVSRIRTEHFPLTLESARPSHTSQYLCASSRAMGEKLFFGSGTQLSVL.